Listed below are T cell receptor beta chains from one sample, sequenced in a study of CD8+CD57+ T cells in acquired aplastic anemia. TCRdb fed the reads into MiXCR, producing one record per CDR3 protein. The sample lists some 170,000 distinct CDR3 sequences, 40% to 50% occurring once. The sample comprised sorted CD4+, CD8+, or CD8+CD57+ T cells (not recorded which) from PBMCs. The source of these receptors is a human donor with aplastic anemia. Each CDR3 is given with its conserved first and last residue. The order of the fields is clone size, D gene, J gene, V gene, CDR3 DNA, CDR3 protein. The D gene is left open where the match is weak. Clone size, where shown, is once, few, many, or a class for clones that have expanded.

- | - | TRBJ1-2 | TRBV28 | TGTGCCAGCAGTCCCAGTCGCAGGCGCTATGGCTACACCTTC | CASSPSRRRYGYTF
- | - | TRBJ1-2 | TRBV2 | TGTGCCAGCAGTAACACTCGGGAAGGGACCTATGGCTACACCTTC | CASSNTREGTYGYTF
many | - | TRBJ1-6 | TRBV20-1 | TGCAGTGCTAGTGACGGGAGCTCCTATAATTCACCCCTCCACTTT | CSASDGSSYNSPLHF
- | TRBD1 | TRBJ2-1 | TRBV2 | TGTGCCACCTTCGTCGGGACAGGGGGCAGTGAGCAGTTCTTC | CATFVGTGGSEQFF
- | - | TRBJ1-5 | TRBV15 | TGTGCCACCAGCAGCGACAGGTCATATAGCAATCAGCCCCAGCATTTT | CATSSDRSYSNQPQHF
many | - | TRBJ2-2 | TRBV2 | TGTGCCAGCAGTGAAGTCCCAGGGGACACCGGGGAGCTGTTTTTT | CASSEVPGDTGELFF
many | TRBD1 | TRBJ2-7 | TRBV19 | TGTGCCAGTAGTGTCGACCTCGGGACAGGGGTCCTCTCCTACGAGCAGTACTTC | CASSVDLGTGVLSYEQYF
few | TRBD2 | TRBJ2-3 | TRBV3-1 | TGTGCCACCCGGTCGCGGGGGGGCACAGATACGCAGTATTTT | CATRSRGGTDTQYF
- | - | TRBJ1-2 | TRBV11-2 | TGTGCCAGCAGCTTAATGGGGGGCCTGTCTAACTATGGCTACACCTTC | CASSLMGGLSNYGYTF
many | - | TRBJ2-5 | TRBV4-1 | TGCGCCAGCAGCCAATCAGGGGGGGAAAAAGAGACCCAGTACTTC | CASSQSGGEKETQYF
- | - | TRBJ2-7 | TRBV10-3 | TGTGCCATCAGTGAGTCGCAAAGAGGGTTCGACGAGCAGTACTTC | CAISESQRGFDEQYF
- | - | TRBJ2-3 | TRBV7-3 | TGTGCCAGCAGCTTAATGTCAGATACGCAGTATTTT | CASSLMSDTQYF
many | TRBD1 | TRBJ2-2 | TRBV24-1 | TGTGCCACCAGTGAGGGACAGTCGACCGGGGAGCTGTTTTTT | CATSEGQSTGELFF
- | TRBD2 | TRBJ2-7 | TRBV7-6 | TGTGCCAGCAGCTTAGATAGCGGGAGGCTATCCTACGAGCAGTACTTC | CASSLDSGRLSYEQYF
- | - | TRBJ2-2 | TRBV10-1 | TGCGCCAGCAGTGAGTTCAGGGTCACCGGGGAGCTGTTTTTT | CASSEFRVTGELFF
few | - | TRBJ2-7 | TRBV15 | TGTGCCACCAGCACCTCGCAGGGGAGAGAGCAGTACTTC | CATSTSQGREQYF
many | - | TRBJ1-5 | TRBV19 | TGTGCCAGTAGTGAAGGAAATCAGCCCCAGCATTTT | CASSEGNQPQHF
- | - | TRBJ2-7 | TRBV7-2 | TGTGCCAGCAGCTTACCCAGGAGCGAGCAGTACTTC | CASSLPRSEQYF
- | - | TRBJ2-5 | TRBV20-1 | TGCAGTGCTAGAGATGAGGAGGGGGCGAAGACCCAGTACTTC | CSARDEEGAKTQYF
- | TRBD2 | TRBJ2-7 | TRBV14 | TGTGCCAGCAGTGGACTAGCGGGGGGCGCCCAGTACTTC | CASSGLAGGAQYF
many | - | TRBJ1-5 | TRBV25-1 | TGTGCCAGCAGTGAATATATCCCACTCGACGACGGGACACCTCCATTCCCCCCCCATCAGCCCCAGCATTTT | CASSEYIPLDDGTPPFPPHQPQHF
few | TRBD2 | TRBJ2-7 | TRBV15 | TGTGCCACCAGCAGGGGTAGACTAGCGGGGTCCTACGAGCAGTACTTC | CATSRGRLAGSYEQYF
- | TRBD2 | TRBJ2-3 | TRBV10-3 | TGTGCCATCAGGGTACCCCCAGCTAGCGGGATGCCAGATACGCAGTATTTT | CAIRVPPASGMPDTQYF
many | - | TRBJ2-3 | TRBV29-1 | TGCAGCGTCAGGGGCCTATATGTCGTAGATACGCAGTATTTT | CSVRGLYVVDTQYF
- | TRBD1 | TRBJ2-2 | TRBV29-1 | TGCAGCGTTCTTGACAGGGCAACCGGGGAGCTGTTTTTT | CSVLDRATGELFF
- | - | TRBJ1-6 | TRBV3-1 | TGTGCCAGTAACCTTGGAGGGCCAGGGTATAATTCACCCTTCCACTTT | CASNLGGPGYNSPFHF
- | - | TRBJ2-5 | TRBV24-1 | TGTGCCACCAGTGATAACGGGCCCAGCACCGTTGAGACCCAGTACTTC | CATSDNGPSTVETQYF
many | - | TRBJ2-5 | TRBV7-6 | TGTGCCAGCAGCGCGGGACCAAGAGAGACCCAGTACTTC | CASSAGPRETQYF
- | TRBD1 | TRBJ2-7 | TRBV4-3 | TGCGCCAGCAGCCAAGGGCAGACAGGGTCCTACGAGCAGTACTTC | CASSQGQTGSYEQYF
- | - | TRBJ2-2 | TRBV12-5 | TGTGCTAGCGGCCTAGGCCCCGGGGAGCTGTTTTTT | CASGLGPGELFF
few | - | TRBJ2-5 | TRBV24-1 | TGTGCCACCAGTGACCCACAAGAGACCCAGTACTTC | CATSDPQETQYF
- | TRBD1 | TRBJ1-4 | TRBV3-1 | TGTGCCAGCAGTGACAGGGTTGGGGAAAAACTGTTTTTT | CASSDRVGEKLFF
- | - | TRBJ1-6 | TRBV19 | TGTGCCAGCCCGCACTGGGGGGGGGGGGCCCGGGGAGGGAATTCACCCCTCCACTTT | CASPHWGGGARGGNSPLHF
- | - | TRBJ1-1 | TRBV10-3 | TGTGCCATCAGTCCACAACTATCTCTGAACACTGAAGCTTTCTTT | CAISPQLSLNTEAFF
- | - | TRBJ2-2 | TRBV15 | TGTGCCACCAGCAGAATCCAGGGCACCGGGGAGCTGTTTTTT | CATSRIQGTGELFF
many | TRBD1 | TRBJ1-1 | TRBV12-3/TRBV12-4 | TGTGCCAGCAGTCCTAGACAGGGGAACACTGAAGCTTTCTTT | CASSPRQGNTEAFF
- | - | TRBJ2-7 | TRBV29-1 | TGCAGCGTTATATTCTCGCGGTACGAGCAGTACTTC | CSVIFSRYEQYF
- | - | TRBJ1-2 | TRBV4-1 | TGCGCCAGCAGCCTACAGGGAAATGATGGCTACACCTTC | CASSLQGNDGYTF
few | - | TRBJ2-1 | TRBV19 | TGTGCCAGTGCCTTACACAATGAGCAGTTCTTC | CASALHNEQFF
- | - | TRBJ1-1 | TRBV25-1 | TGTGCCAGCAGTGAATTGAGTGGGGACCACCGTCAAGCTTTCTTT | CASSELSGDHRQAFF
many | TRBD2 | TRBJ2-2 | TRBV14 | TGTGCCAGCAGCCAGAATAGCGGGGGATCCGGGGAGCTGTTTTTT | CASSQNSGGSGELFF
many | - | TRBJ2-7 | TRBV6-1 | TGTGCCAGCAGCAGGGTATACGAGCAGTACTTC | CASSRVYEQYF
many | - | TRBJ1-2 | TRBV6-1 | TGTGCCAGCAGTGGAGGTGTGGGGAACTATGGCTACACCTTC | CASSGGVGNYGYTF
- | - | TRBJ2-2 | TRBV9 | TGTGCCAGCAGCGCCATTCCCGGGGAGCTGTTTTTT | CASSAIPGELFF
- | TRBD2 | TRBJ2-1 | TRBV19 | TGTGCCAGTAGTCTTACTAGCGAGAATGAGCAGTTCTTC | CASSLTSENEQFF
many | - | TRBJ1-5 | TRBV13 | TGTGCCAGCAGCTTAACTGGGGCGAAAGGGCAGCCCCAGCATTTT | CASSLTGAKGQPQHF
once | - | TRBJ1-6 | TRBV25-1 | TGTGCCAGCAGTGAATATCTTGGGGTGGCGGGGATTTCACCCCTCCACTTT | CASSEYLGVAGISPLHF
few | - | TRBJ1-4 | TRBV2 | TGTGCCATAGAGGACAGAGGACTGTTTTTT | CAIEDRGLFF